This passage covers 17 T cell receptor beta chains from one sample sequenced in a study of T cell changes during pregnancy in multiple sclerosis. This table comes from immunoSEQ multiplex PCR, and its TCRdb copy is limited to in-frame clones, with some not included. The sample includes 45,000 to 60,000 clones, 85% to 95% seen only once; the top ten take approximately 0.62%. The sequences come from CD4+ T cells from peripheral blood mononuclear cells, collected in the third trimester of pregnancy. Every receptor here comes from a female donor with multiple sclerosis, enrolled in a pregnancy study.

The chain is built from TRBV5-1 and TRBJ2-1, with 7 bases matching TRBD2. Germline assignment: CDR1 SGHRS and CDR2 YFSETQ. The V gene end was trimmed by 0 bases and the J gene end by 4 bases; junction bases not matched to a gene: 4. The CDR3 has 15 amino acids. CDR3 residues: CASSLDQAGYNEQFF. The CDR3 nucleotides are TGCGCCAGCAGCTTGGATCAAGCGGGATACAATGAGCAGTTCTTC.

The chain combines TRBV5-4 with TRBJ2-2; no definite D call. Trimming pared 4 bases from V and 4 bases from J, leaving 11 bases between. CDR1 is SGHNT and CDR2 is YYREEE in the germline V gene (reference sequence). The CDR3 has 14 amino acids. The CDR3 protein is CASSRLVGTGELFF. The CDR3 bases are TGTGCCAGCAGCCGGTTAGTCGGCACCGGGGAGCTGTTTTTT.

The DNA of the CDR3 is TGTGCCAGCGTAATGGGAAACACCATATATTTT. Translating it yields CASVMGNTIYF. The V gene is TRBV6-5, the J gene TRBJ1-3; D call uncertain. CDR1 is MNHEY, CDR2 SVGAGI, per germline. Trimming left V 8 bases short and J 4 bases short, with 6 bases between. CDR3 length equals 11 residues.

The genes are TRBV9 and TRBJ2-1, with D possibly TRBD2 on 6 matching bases. V lost 6 bases to trimming and J lost 0 bases, with 16 bases between them. The CDR3 is made up of 16 amino acids. Germline V gene lookup returns CDR1 SGDLS and CDR2 YYNGEE. CDR3 in DNA: TGTGCCAGCATCAAAGGAATCGGGGGCTCCTACAATGAGCAGTTCTTC. Its protein is CASIKGIGGSYNEQFF.

This clone was detected a few times. The chain links TRBV7-9 to TRBJ1-1; 8 positions match TRBD1. After removal of 5 bases from V and 4 bases from J, the junction contained 6 bases not matched to a gene. Germline-derived CDR1 and CDR2 are SEHNR and FQNEAQ (reference sequence). This CDR3 contains 14 residues. The CDR3 region is CASSAQGALTEAFF. CDR3 DNA: TGTGCCAGCAGCGCGCAGGGGGCCCTCACTGAAGCTTTCTTT. The variable domain in full, completed from reference TRBV7-9 and TRBJ1-1, reads DTGVSQNPRHKITKRGQNVTFRCDPISEHNRLYWYRQTLGQGPEFLTYFQNEAQLEKSRLLSDRFSAERPKGSFSTLEIQRTEQGDSAMYLCASSAQGALTEAFFGQGTRLTVV.

This clone was recorded a few times. The rearrangement joins TRBV18 to TRBJ2-1, with TRBD1 matching over 8 bases. This CDR3 has 15 residues. Trimming removed 3 bases from V and 2 bases from J; junction bases left unmatched: 3. CDR1 is KGHSH, CDR2 LQKENI, per germline. This CDR3 reads CASSPDRGAYNEQFF. CDR3 bases: TGTGCCAGCTCACCCGACAGGGGTGCCTACAATGAGCAGTTCTTC.

J is TRBJ1-5 and V is TRBV7-2; unclear D gene. Germline lookup yields CDR1 SGHTA and CDR2 FQGNSA. Deletions cut 4 bases from V and 2 bases from J, with 15 bases between. This CDR3 spans 16 amino acids. DNA of the CDR3: TGTGCCAGCAGCTCCCGGACGGGAGGAGGCAATCAGCCCCAGCATTTT. It yields the protein CASSSRTGGGNQPQHF.

The gene calls are TRBV15 and TRBJ2-7, with a possible D match to TRBD1 (6 bases). CDR1 and CDR2 from the germline V gene are LNHNV and YYDKDF (reference sequence). The CDR3 length is 14 residues. Trimming removed 1 base from V and 4 bases from J, with 11 bases in between. The CDR3 loop reads CATSRGAQGYEQYF. CDR3 coding DNA: TGTGCCACCAGCAGAGGCGCGCAGGGGTACGAGCAGTACTTC.

The gene calls are TRBV19 and TRBJ2-4; D perhaps matches TRBD1 (6 bases). Looked up from germline, CDR1 is LNHDA and CDR2 is SQIVND (reference sequence). The CDR3 loop spans 17 amino acids. V dropped 5 bases and J dropped 0 bases, with 17 bases sitting between them. The CDR3 DNA is TGTGCCAGTAGTCCAGAGACAGGCCCGTTAGCCAAAAACATTCAGTACTTC. Encoded protein: CASSPETGPLAKNIQYF. Based on the CDR3 plus reference TRBV19 and TRBJ2-4, the full variable domain is DGGITQSPKYLFRKEGQNVTLSCEQNLNHDAMYWYRQDPGQGLRLIYYSQIVNDFQKGDIAEGYSVSREKKESFPLTVTSAQKNPTAFYLCASSPETGPLAKNIQYFGAGTRLSVL.

This chain links TRBV7-9 with TRBJ1-2; the D gene is possibly TRBD1 (5 bases). Germline loops: CDR1 SEHNR, CDR2 FQNEAQ (reference sequence). V was pared by 1 base and J by 4 bases, with 10 bases between. This CDR3 spans 14 amino acids. CDR3 nucleotide sequence: TGTGCCAGCAGCTTAGACAGGACGGTCTATGGCTACACCTTC. Protein: CASSLDRTVYGYTF. Filled out from reference TRBV7-9 and TRBJ1-2, the complete variable domain reads DTGVSQNPRHKITKRGQNVTFRCDPISEHNRLYWYRQTLGQGPEFLTYFQNEAQLEKSRLLSDRFSAERPKGSFSTLEIQRTEQGDSAMYLCASSLDRTVYGYTFGSGTRLTVV.

This rearrangement joins TRBV7-2 to TRBJ2-7; the match to TRBD1 covers 7 bases. J gave up 6 bases and V 6 bases, and 8 bases lay outside the gene matches. Germline loops: CDR1 SGHTA, CDR2 FQGNSA. This CDR3 has 13 amino acids. The CDR3 bases are TGTGCCAGCAGTAGGACAGGCAACGGCGAGCAGTACTTC. Protein sequence: CASSRTGNGEQYF.

This chain connects TRBV27 to TRBJ2-1, with a possible D match to TRBD2 (5 bases). V dropped 5 bases and J dropped 0 bases, with 14 bases sitting between them. CDR1 and CDR2 from the germline V gene are MNHEY and SMNVEV (reference sequence). The CDR3 is 16 amino acids. The CDR3 region has the DNA TGTGCCAGCAGTCAACAGACGGGAAGCTCCTACAATGAGCAGTTCTTC. Its translation: CASSQQTGSSYNEQFF.

The chain links TRBV6-6 to TRBJ2-5; perhaps TRBD1 as D (6 bases). The CDR3 length is 16 residues. V lost 1 base and J 0 bases, leaving 12 bases between the germline ends. Germline CDR1 and CDR2: MNHNY and SVGAGI (reference sequence). The chain's CDR3 is CASSYLDSLYQETQYF. As DNA, the CDR3 is TGTGCCAGCAGTTACTTGGACAGTCTATACCAAGAGACCCAGTACTTC.

The chain has TRBV27 and TRBJ2-3, with 10 bases that match TRBD2. CDR1 and CDR2 from the germline V gene are MNHEY and SMNVEV (reference sequence). V lost 2 bases, J lost 3 bases, and 14 bases stayed unmatched. The CDR3 runs to 19 residues. The CDR3 region has the DNA TGTGCCAGCAGTTTAGTCGTGTCTAGCGGGAGACCCTTAACAGATACGCAGTATTTT. It specifies CASSLVVSSGRPLTDTQYF.

This rearrangement joins TRBV5-1 to TRBJ2-2; 12 bases are shared with TRBD1. The CDR3 runs to 18 residues. Germline-derived CDR1 and CDR2 are SGHRS and YFSETQ. V gave up 4 bases and J gave up 7 bases; unmatched junction bases: 14. For the CDR3, the DNA is TGCGCCAGCAGCCCCCCGGGACAGGGGGCGGTATCTGGCGGGGAGCTGTTTTTT. This gives the protein CASSPPGQGAVSGGELFF.

The chain has TRBV2 and TRBJ2-1; D is undetermined. This CDR3 contains 14 residues. The V end was cut by 5 bases, the J end by 3 bases, with 11 bases between. The V gene's germline CDR1 is SNHLY and CDR2 FYNNEI. CDR3 nucleotide sequence: TGTGCCAGCAGTCCGGTCCTGTTCTACAATGAGCAGTTCTTC. It specifies CASSPVLFYNEQFF.

Worth noting for this clone: One end of the junction varies from germline; a read error may be responsible. This chain links TRBV5-4 with TRBJ2-1; 10 bases line up with TRBD2. Germline CDR1 reads SGHNT; CDR2 reads YYREEE (reference sequence). This CDR3 region has 16 residues. CDR3 protein: CASSAIAGGPYSEQFF. The CDR3 nucleotides are TGTGCCAGCAGCGCCATAGCGGGAGGCCCCTACAGTGAGCAGTTCTTC.